Below are 16 T cell receptor beta chains sequenced from a single sample in a study of regulatory T cells in long-lasting Graves disease. The time point here: newly diagnosed GD, antithyroid drugs for less than 3 months. Preparation of the TCR library used RNA extracted from PBMCs. The authors built TCR beta libraries using iRepertoire HTBI primers and Arm-PCR of CDR3 regions. A single record per CDR3 protein comes from TCRdb applying MiXCR to the multiplex PCR reads. This table has hundreds of thousands of distinct CDR3 sequences, 16% appearing once. This sample was also put to use in a study of T cells in Graves' hyperthyroidism and ophthalmopathy.

Source: peripheral blood mononuclear cells (PBMCs), taken at new diagnosis, from a patient treated with antithyroid drugs. These receptors came from a young woman with Graves disease.

With regard to this clonotype: Likely a read error: the CDR3 ends without its conserved phenylalanine or tryptophan. The V and J genes are TRBV5-1 and TRBJ1-1, with D possibly matching TRBD1 (6 bases). Trimming removed 7 bases at V and 9 bases at J, with 25 bases between. The CDR3 sequence is 15 residues long. Germline V gives CDR1 SGHRS, CDR2 YFSETQ. Here the CDR3 reads CASLYEGGAVPQAFL. The CDR3 coding sequence is TGCGCCAGCCTATACGAGGGGGGCGCGGTCCCTCAAGCTTTCCTT.

This clonotype has at least ten counts. This chain links TRBV6-1 with TRBJ2-7, with TRBD2 matching over 9 bases. Germline lookup yields CDR1 MNHNS and CDR2 SASEGT. V gave up 3 bases and J gave up 0 bases; unmatched junction bases: 3. The CDR3 is 15 amino acids. The CDR3 nucleotides read TGTGCCAGCAGTGACCTTAGCGGGAGCTCCTACGAGCAGTACTTC. This encodes CASSDLSGSSYEQYF.

This clonotype has at least ten counts. The chain is built from TRBV2 and TRBJ2-5; 7 positions match TRBD2. The V gene end was trimmed by 2 bases and the J gene end by 5 bases; junction bases not matched to a gene: 8. The CDR3 totals 15 residues. Germline V lookup: CDR1 SNHLY, CDR2 FYNNEI. As DNA, the CDR3 is TGTGCCAGCAGTGAATTGGTCCGGGAGGTTGAGACCCAGTACTTC. This codes for CASSELVREVETQYF.

This clonotype was seen only a few times. The gene calls are TRBV19 and TRBJ2-1, with 9 bases fitting TRBD2. The CDR3 runs 13 residues. V lost 5 bases to trimming and J lost 7 bases; unmatched junction nucleotides: 3. Germline CDR1 reads LNHDA; CDR2 reads SQIVND (reference sequence). The chain's CDR3 is CASSGGRGNEQFF. The CDR3 DNA reads TGTGCCAGTAGTGGCGGGAGGGGTAATGAGCAGTTCTTC.

Concerning this clonotype: A read error may be the cause here, since a much bigger clone is one base away. This sequence joins TRBV28 and TRBJ1-1, with a tentative D call TRBD1 (6 bases). Germline-derived CDR1 and CDR2 are MDHEN and SYDVKM. CDR3 size: 13 residues. The CDR3 is CVSRPPRGTEAFF. The CDR3 coding sequence is TGTGTCAGCAGACCACCCAGGGGAACTGAAGCTTTCTTT. Drawing the rest from reference TRBV28 and TRBJ1-1, the complete variable domain is DVKVTQSSRYLVKRTGEKVFLECVQDMDHENMFWYRQDPGLGLRLIYFSYDVKMKEKGDIPEGYSVSREKKERFSLILESASTNQTSMYLCVSRPPRGTEAFFGQGTRLTVV.

This rearrangement joins TRBV6-4 to TRBJ1-2, with a tentative D call TRBD1 (5 bases). The CDR3 is 13 amino acids. The V end was cut by 3 bases, the J end by 3 bases, with 8 bases between. The germline gives CDR1 MRHNA, CDR2 SNTAGT. For the CDR3, the DNA is TGTGCCAGCAGTGATTGGGGGGACTATGGCTACACCTTC. It codes for CASSDWGDYGYTF.

This clonotype showed up just once. The V and J genes are TRBV2 and TRBJ2-7, with TRBD2 as a possible D gene (6 bases). The V and J ends lost 9 bases and 3 bases respectively, with 12 bases between them. The CDR3 extends over 12 amino acids. CDR1 SNHLY and CDR2 FYNNEI come from the germline V gene. The CDR3 spells CARREEDYEQYF. The CDR3 nucleotides are TGTGCCAGAAGGGAGGAAGACTACGAGCAGTACTTC.

This clonotype was seen at least ten times. The V and J genes are TRBV27 and TRBJ1-4, with D perhaps matching TRBD1 (6 bases). The ends were cut back, 5 bases at V and 3 bases at J, with 13 bases in the middle. The CDR3 is 15 residues long. CDR1 and CDR2 from the germline V gene are MNHEY and SMNVEV (reference sequence). The CDR3: CASSPRQAANEKLFF. CDR3 in DNA: TGTGCCAGCAGTCCCCGACAGGCAGCTAATGAAAAACTGTTTTTT.

This clonotype was detected a few times. The rearrangement links TRBV16 to TRBJ2-3, with unresolved D. This CDR3 has 15 residues. Germline loops: CDR1 KGHSY, CDR2 FQNENV. V was cut by 0 bases and J by 3 bases, with 10 bases left in between. DNA of the CDR3: TGTGCCAGCAGCCAATCGGTGCTGATGACAGATACGCAGTATTTT. It encodes CASSQSVLMTDTQYF. Using reference TRBV16 and TRBJ2-3 for the parts outside the CDR3, the full variable domain is GEEVAQTPKHLVRGEGQKAKLYCAPIKGHSYVFWYQQVLKNEFKFLISFQNENVFDETGMPKERFSAKCLPNSPCSLEIQATKLEDSAVYFCASSQSVLMTDTQYFGPGTRLTVL.

This clonotype was counted a few times. A read error may account for a junction end that differs from germline. V gene TRBV7-9 combines with J gene TRBJ1-4, with 9 nucleotides matching TRBD1. Germline V gene data show CDR1 as SEHNR and CDR2 as FQNEAQ (reference sequence). This CDR3 contains 15 residues. The CDR3 loop reads CASSVATGGNEKLFF. The CDR3, as DNA: TGTGCCAGCAGCGTAGCGACAGGGGGTAATGAAAAACTGTTTTTT.

As for this clonotype: One base away lies a much larger clone, so this may be a sequencing read error. This chain links TRBV28 with TRBJ1-5, with D unresolved. The CDR3 runs 13 residues. The germline gives CDR1 MDHEN, CDR2 SYDVKM. V shed 2 bases and J shed 9 bases, with 11 bases lying between them. This CDR3 reads CASSLGGAMPQHF. The DNA for the CDR3 is TGTGCCAGCAGTTTAGGCGGCGCAATGCCCCAGCATTTT.

This clonotype has more than one count but fewer than ten. The CDR3 bases are TGTGCCTGGGGACCGAGACAGGGGCTGGGGGATTCACCCCTCCACTTT. This translates into CAWGPRQGLGDSPLHF. The chain has TRBV30 and TRBJ1-6; 8 bases align to TRBD1. The CDR3 sequence is 16 residues long. With V trimmed by 5 bases and J by 8 bases, 14 bases remained unmatched. Germline CDR1 is GTSNPN and CDR2 is SVGIG (reference sequence).

The V gene is TRBV7-2, the J gene TRBJ2-7, with 11 bases lining up with TRBD2. Germline CDR1 reads SGHTA; CDR2 reads FQGNSA. CDR3 size: 15 residues. V shed 5 bases and J 6 bases; nucleotides not matched to a gene: 9. The CDR3 loop is CASSLDLAGGSEQYF. DNA for the CDR3: TGTGCCAGCAGCCTAGACCTAGCGGGAGGCTCCGAGCAGTACTTC. Drawing the rest from reference TRBV7-2 and TRBJ2-7, the complete variable domain is GAGVSQSPSNKVTEKGKDVELRCDPISGHTALYWYRQSLGQGLEFLIYFQGNSAPDKSGLPSDRFSAERTGGSVSTLTIQRTQQEDSAVYLCASSLDLAGGSEQYFGPGTRLTVT.

This clonotype occurred once. The chain uses TRBV7-3 and TRBJ2-3; 7 nucleotides align to TRBD2. The V gene end was trimmed by 3 bases and the J gene end by 5 bases; junction bases not matched to a gene: 8. CDR1 and CDR2 (germline): SGHTA, FQGTGA. The CDR3 length is 15 residues. This CDR3 is CASSFGGLPGDTQYF. The CDR3 nucleotides are TGTGCCAGCAGCTTCGGGGGGTTACCAGGAGATACGCAGTATTTT. Full variable domain (outside the CDR3, taken from reference TRBV7-3 and TRBJ2-3): GAGVSQTPSNKVTEKGKYVELRCDPISGHTALYWYRQSLGQGPEFLIYFQGTGAADDSGLPNDRFFAVRPEGSVSTLKIQRTERGDSAVYLCASSFGGLPGDTQYFGPGTRLTVL.

The V and J genes are TRBV27 and TRBJ2-1; 7 positions agree with TRBD2. With V trimmed by 8 bases and J by 7 bases, 11 bases remained unmatched. Per germline, CDR1 MNHEY and CDR2 SMNVEV (reference sequence). The CDR3 covers 14 residues. The CDR3 is CASGSGNSWNEQFF. The CDR3 DNA follows: TGTGCCAGCGGAAGCGGGAACTCGTGGAATGAGCAGTTCTTC.

For this clonotype: Given a much more abundant clone one base away, this may be a read error. V gene TRBV28 combines with J gene TRBJ1-6; D unresolved. Germline-derived CDR1 and CDR2 are MDHEN and SYDVKM. There are 14 residues in the CDR3. CDR3 loop: CASRPTGYNPPLHF. The DNA of the CDR3 is TGTGCCAGCAGACCCACCGGATATAATCCACCCCTCCACTTT.